The present TCR beta chain was sequenced within a study of beta chain features in type 1 diabetes. Study as a whole: Cell yields, age and gender were similar between patients and healthy donors. Examined across all samples were around 110 million sorted cells.

With 4 bases removed from V and 8 bases from J, the gap between germline ends came to 17 bases. The CDR3 contains 14 residues. Germline CDR1 and CDR2: SGHVS and FQNEAQ. Broader study findings: The study found moderately but significantly shorter TCRB CDR3s in all four CD4+ subsets of Type 1 diabetes patients.

The sequenced template was cDNA made from the entire isolated RNA. Some clones are missing from TCRdb's copy, which holds only in-frame ones; the method was immunoSEQ multiplex PCR. Altogether almost 350,000 clones are present, 9.3% being singletons, with the ten largest covering 0.95% to 1.1%. This clone was detected ten times or more. Its antigen remains unidentified. Only one heparinised blood draw was taken per donor, and its volume averaged roughly 0.12 L. It was via CD45RO/CCR7/CD25/CD127/CD95/CD27 that CD4+ naive, central memory, regulatory and stem cell-like memory cells were sorted. Sequenced material: central memory CD4+ T cells from blood. The rearrangement links TRBV7-8 to TRBJ1-2; D gene uncertain. The TCR was taken from a man between 25 and 39 years old with type 1 diabetes. The chain's CDR3 is CASSSSDRIRGYTF. CDR3 DNA sequence: TGTGCCAGCAGCTCCTCGGACCGTATTCGGGGCTACACCTTC.